Listed below are T cell receptor beta chains from one sample, sequenced in a study of blood T cell repertoires in COVID-19. The data were produced by immunoSEQ multiplex PCR, yet TCRdb's version contains in-frame clones alone and is incomplete. The sample holds 150,000 to 200,000 clones, over 80% seen once. Sequenced: peripheral blood. These receptors originate from a woman between 65 and 79 years old with COVID-19, enrolled during active disease. CDR3s include the opening cysteine and the closing phenylalanine or tryptophan. Each record gives: D gene, CDR3 length, V gene, clone size, J gene, CDR3 DNA, CDR3 protein. The D gene is left open where the match is weak. Rows may omit the clone size; those that give it use once, few, many or a size class.

>NA|12|TRBV16|few|TRBJ1-2
TGTGCCAGCAGCCACATCAGGGGTAGCTACACCTTC
CASSHIRGSYTF
>TRBD1|13|TRBV29-1|NA|TRBJ2-3
TGCAGCGTTGCCAGGGGGACCACAGATACGCAGTATTTT
CSVARGTTDTQYF
>TRBD2|17|TRBV3-1/TRBV3-2|NA|TRBJ2-5
TGTGCCAGCAGCCTTTCCAGGGGCGGGAGGGGTTTCGAGACCCAGTACTTC
CASSLSRGGRGFETQYF
>TRBD2|15|TRBV5-6|NA|TRBJ2-7
TGTGCCAGCAGCTTGCTCGGGAGGCCCTCCTACGAGCAGTACTTC
CASSLLGRPSYEQYF
>TRBD2|16|TRBV24-1|NA|TRBJ2-1
TGTGCCACCAGTGATTCCGAAGCGGGAGTTCGGGGTGAGCAGTTCTTC
CATSDSEAGVRGEQFF
>TRBD1|14|TRBV11-2|NA|TRBJ1-2
TGTGCCAGCAGCAACCTCCAGGGGGCGGGAGGCTACACCTTC
CASSNLQGAGGYTF
>NA|14|TRBV5-1|NA|TRBJ2-7
TGCGCCAGCAGCTTGGAGAGTCTGTTCTACGAGCAGTACTTC
CASSLESLFYEQYF
>TRBD1|17|TRBV5-1|NA|TRBJ1-1
TGCGCCAGCAGCTTGGGCGGGACAGGGGATATGAACACTGAAGCTTTCTTT
CASSLGGTGDMNTEAFF
>TRBD2|15|TRBV28|NA|TRBJ2-1
TGTGCCAGCAACCCAAGCGGGGGCTCCTACAATGAGCAGTTCTTC
CASNPSGGSYNEQFF
>TRBD1|17|TRBV5-1|NA|TRBJ2-3
TGCGCCAGCAGCTTGTCGACAGGGGGCTTTTCCACAGATACGCAGTATTTT
CASSLSTGGFSTDTQYF
>TRBD2|17|TRBV7-6|NA|TRBJ2-7
TGTGCCAGCAGCTTAGACGGGACTAGCGGGAGGGCCTACGAGCAGTACTTC
CASSLDGTSGRAYEQYF
>NA|14|TRBV7-2|once|TRBJ1-1
TGTGCCAGCAGCTCCCTCCGGGGGAACACTGAAGCTTTCTTT
CASSSLRGNTEAFF
>NA|12|TRBV3-1/TRBV3-2|NA|TRBJ2-7
TGTGCCAGCAGCCCCTACCCGGACAGCATAATATTC
CASSPYPDSIIF
>TRBD2|18|TRBV7-2|NA|TRBJ2-1
TGTGCCAGCAGTCCCCGTCCCTTGACTAGCGGGATTCAGCGTGAGCAGTTCTTC
CASSPRPLTSGIQREQFF
>NA|16|TRBV27|NA|TRBJ1-6
TGTGCCAGCAGTTTATTGATTCACACCGCTAGTTCACCCCTCCACTTT
CASSLLIHTASSPLHF
>NA|14|TRBV28|NA|TRBJ1-3
TGTGCCAGCAGGGCCGGGACACCTGGAAACACCATATATTTT
CASRAGTPGNTIYF
>NA|12|TRBV7-9|NA|TRBJ1-1
TGTGCCAGCAGCTTAGAGGTGACCGGGGCTTTCTTT
CASSLEVTGAFF
>TRBD2|16|TRBV10-3|NA|TRBJ2-3
TGTGCCATCAGTGAGGGGCGGGAGGCGGGTTCTAATACGCAGTATTTT
CAISEGREAGSNTQYF
>NA|15|TRBV7-2|NA|TRBJ2-7
TGTGCCAGCAGCTTAGTCCTAGCGCGGTCCTACGAGCAGTACTTC
CASSLVLARSYEQYF
>TRBD1|15|TRBV6-6|NA|TRBJ2-1
TGTGCCAGCAGCAAAGGACAGGGGTCCTCCAATGAGCAGTTCTTC
CASSKGQGSSNEQFF
>NA|16|TRBV19|once|TRBJ2-1
TGTGCCAGTAGTATAGATCTGGCAGGGCCCTACAATGAGCAGTTCTTC
CASSIDLAGPYNEQFF
>TRBD2|15|TRBV28|few|TRBJ2-1
TGTGCCAGCACCCGCAGCGGGAGGGGCCTCTATGAGCAGTTCTTC
CASTRSGRGLYEQFF
>TRBD1|13|TRBV28|NA|TRBJ2-5
TGTGCCAGCAGTCTCGACAGGGGTGAGACCCAGTACTTC
CASSLDRGETQYF
>TRBD1|17|TRBV30|NA|TRBJ2-6
TGTGCCTTGGGAAGGGACAGGGCCATCTCTGGGGCCAACGTCCTGACTTTC
CALGRDRAISGANVLTF
>NA|13|TRBV9|NA|TRBJ1-2
TGTGCCAGCAGCCCTACGTTTGAGCGGGGCTACACCTTC
CASSPTFERGYTF
>TRBD1|16|TRBV14|NA|TRBJ2-2
TGTGCCAGCAGCCACCTAACAGGGGTCGAGTCCGGGGAGCTGTTTTTT
CASSHLTGVESGELFF
>NA|13|TRBV5-1|few|TRBJ1-1
TGCGCCAGCAGCTTGGTCTTGAACACTGAAGCTTTCTTT
CASSLVLNTEAFF